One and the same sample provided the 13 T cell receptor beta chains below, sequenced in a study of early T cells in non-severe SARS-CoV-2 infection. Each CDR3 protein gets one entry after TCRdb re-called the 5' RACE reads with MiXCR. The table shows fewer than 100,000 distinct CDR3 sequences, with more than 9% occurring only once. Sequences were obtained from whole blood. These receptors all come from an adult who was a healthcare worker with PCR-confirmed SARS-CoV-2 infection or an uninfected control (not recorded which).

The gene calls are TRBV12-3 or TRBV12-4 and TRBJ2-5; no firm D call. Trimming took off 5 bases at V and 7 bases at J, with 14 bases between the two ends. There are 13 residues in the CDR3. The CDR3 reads CASSRDWAGTQYF. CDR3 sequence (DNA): TGTGCCAGCAGTCGAGACTGGGCCGGGACCCAGTACTTC.

The CDR3 loop reads CASRVSLSSYNSPLHF. CDR3 DNA sequence: TGTGCCAGCAGGGTGTCCTTGAGCTCCTATAATTCACCCCTCCACTTT. V is TRBV27 and J is TRBJ1-6; D remains ambiguous. V was cut by 6 bases and J by 0 bases, with 12 bases left in between. The CDR3 is 16 amino acids. Germline-derived CDR1 and CDR2 are MNHEY and SMNVEV (reference sequence).

CDR3 sequence reads: CSARDLAARSYEQYF. Here the CDR3 DNA reads TGCAGTGCTAGAGATTTGGCAGCGAGGTCCTACGAGCAGTACTTC. This chain connects TRBV20-1 to TRBJ2-7; no definite D call. Germline loops: CDR1 DFQATT, CDR2 SNEGSKA (reference sequence). Trimming took 0 bases from V and 1 from J, leaving 13 bases between them. CDR3 length: 15 residues.

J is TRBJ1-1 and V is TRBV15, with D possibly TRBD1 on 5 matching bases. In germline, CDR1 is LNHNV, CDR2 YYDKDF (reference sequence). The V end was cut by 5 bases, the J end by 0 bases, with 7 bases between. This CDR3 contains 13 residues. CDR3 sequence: CATSGGMNTEAFF. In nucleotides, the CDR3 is TGTGCCACCAGCGGGGGGATGAACACTGAAGCTTTCTTT.

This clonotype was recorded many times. CDR3 sequence: CASSTSGGETQYF. CDR3 nucleotide sequence: TGTGCCAGCAGTACCTCAGGGGGGGAGACCCAGTACTTC. This rearrangement joins TRBV28 to TRBJ2-5, with TRBD1 as a possible D gene (7 bases). Looked up from germline, CDR1 is MDHEN and CDR2 is SYDVKM. The CDR3 contains 13 residues. V was shortened by 5 bases and J by 5 bases, with 12 bases between the two germline ends.

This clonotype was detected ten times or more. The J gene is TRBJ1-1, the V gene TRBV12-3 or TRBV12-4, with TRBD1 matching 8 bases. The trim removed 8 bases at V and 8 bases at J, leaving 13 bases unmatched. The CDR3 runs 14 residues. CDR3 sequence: CASSSHGQGYEAFF. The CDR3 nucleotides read TGTGCCAGCTCATCACATGGACAGGGATACGAAGCTTTCTTT.

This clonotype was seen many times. The CDR3 spells CASSSTDYEQYF. The CDR3 DNA reads TGTGCCAGCAGTTCAACCGACTACGAGCAGTACTTC. The chain joins TRBV28 to TRBJ2-7; D uncertain. With 4 bases removed from V and 3 bases from J, the gap between germline ends came to 7 bases. Germline CDR1 MDHEN, CDR2 SYDVKM. This CDR3 contains 12 residues. Full variable domain (outside the CDR3, taken from reference TRBV28 and TRBJ2-7): DVKVTQSSRYLVKRTGEKVFLECVQDMDHENMFWYRQDPGLGLRLIYFSYDVKMKEKGDIPEGYSVSREKKERFSLILESASTNQTSMYLCASSSTDYEQYFGPGTRLTVT.

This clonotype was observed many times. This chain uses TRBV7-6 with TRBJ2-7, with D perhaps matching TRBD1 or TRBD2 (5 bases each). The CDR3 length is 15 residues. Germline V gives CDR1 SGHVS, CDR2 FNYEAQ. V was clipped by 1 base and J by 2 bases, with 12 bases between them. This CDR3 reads CASSLGGGFTYEQYF. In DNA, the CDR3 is TGTGCCAGCAGCTTAGGTGGGGGATTCACCTACGAGCAGTACTTC.

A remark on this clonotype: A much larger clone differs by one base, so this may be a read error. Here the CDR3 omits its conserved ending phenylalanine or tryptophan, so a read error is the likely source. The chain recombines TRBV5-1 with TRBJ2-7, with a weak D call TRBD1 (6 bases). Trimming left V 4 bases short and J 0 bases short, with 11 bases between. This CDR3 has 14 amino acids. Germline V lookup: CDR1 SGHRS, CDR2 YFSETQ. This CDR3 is CASSQQGNSYEQYS. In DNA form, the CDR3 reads TGCGCCAGCAGCCAACAGGGAAACTCCTACGAGCAGTACTCC.

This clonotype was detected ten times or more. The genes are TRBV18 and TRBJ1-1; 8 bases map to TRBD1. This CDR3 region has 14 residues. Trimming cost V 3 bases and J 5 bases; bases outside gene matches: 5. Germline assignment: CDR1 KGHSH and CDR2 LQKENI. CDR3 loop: CASSPYRGGTEAFF. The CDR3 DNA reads TGTGCCAGCTCACCCTACAGGGGGGGAACTGAAGCTTTCTTT.

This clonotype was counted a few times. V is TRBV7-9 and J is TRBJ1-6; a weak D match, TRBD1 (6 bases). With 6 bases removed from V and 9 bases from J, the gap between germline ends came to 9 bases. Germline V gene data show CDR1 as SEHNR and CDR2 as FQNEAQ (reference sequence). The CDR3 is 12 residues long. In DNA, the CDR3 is TGTGCCAGCAGATCAGGGGCTTCACCCCTCCACTTT. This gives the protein CASRSGASPLHF.

CDR3 amino acids: CASSYLQREGHEQFF. CDR3 DNA: TGTGCCAGCAGTTACCTTCAGCGGGAGGGCCATGAGCAGTTCTTC. The genes are TRBV6-2 or TRBV6-3 and TRBJ2-1, with TRBD2 matching over 10 bases. Unmatched junction bases numbered 6, after V lost 2 bases and J lost 8 bases. The CDR3 has 15 residues. In germline, CDR1 is MNHEY, CDR2 SVGEGT.

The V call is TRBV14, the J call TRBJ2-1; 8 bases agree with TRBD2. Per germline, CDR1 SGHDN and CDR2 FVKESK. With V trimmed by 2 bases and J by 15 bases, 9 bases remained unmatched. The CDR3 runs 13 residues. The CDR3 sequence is CASSQLLAGLAFF. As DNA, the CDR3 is TGTGCCAGCAGCCAACTTCTAGCAGGACTAGCGTTCTTC. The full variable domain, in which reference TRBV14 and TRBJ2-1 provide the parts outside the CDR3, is EAGVTQFPSHSVIEKGQTVTLRCDPISGHDNLYWYRRVMGKEIKFLLHFVKESKQDESGMPNNRFLAERTGGTYSTLKVQPAELEDSGVYFCASSQLLAGLAFFGPGTRLTVL.